The rows below give T cell receptor beta chains drawn from one sample of a study of OX40 agonist ivuxolimab in advanced cancers. Some clones are missing from TCRdb's copy, which holds only in-frame ones; the method was immunoSEQ multiplex PCR. This table has 100,000 to 150,000 clones, roughly 93% appearing once. The starting material was CD4+ or CD8+ T cells sorted from blood, obtained in a trial of the OX40 agonist ivuxolimab. The receptors here all came from an adult with an advanced solid tumor such as melanoma, head and neck, liver or kidney cancer. Both conserved end residues are part of each CDR3. The order of the fields is CDR3 protein, CDR3 DNA, D gene, V gene, J gene, clone size. A D gene is named only where the DNA matches it firmly. Clone size is not always given. Where it is, it says once, few, many or a class for expanded clones.

CASSRNGGSSYNEQFF,TGTGCCAGCAGCCGGAATGGTGGGAGCTCCTACAATGAGCAGTTCTTC,NA,TRBV7-3,TRBJ2-1,once
CASSLPGPFIQYF,TGTGCCAGCAGCTTACCCGGGCCGTTTATTCAGTACTTC,NA,TRBV7-8,TRBJ2-4,NA
CASLEGDNQPQHF,TGTGCCAGTCTCGAGGGAGATAATCAGCCCCAGCATTTT,NA,TRBV19,TRBJ1-5,NA
CASSLFEGPSFGEQFF,TGTGCCAGCAGCTTGTTCGAGGGGCCGTCGTTCGGTGAGCAGTTCTTC,NA,TRBV5-6,TRBJ2-1,NA
CSVGGGENTGELFF,TGCAGCGTTGGCGGGGGGGAGAACACCGGGGAGCTGTTTTTT,TRBD2,TRBV29-1,TRBJ2-2,NA
CASSLVSGGAGGELFF,TGTGCCAGCAGCTTGGTTAGCGGGGGGGCCGGCGGGGAGCTGTTTTTT,TRBD2,TRBV5-4,TRBJ2-2,NA
CASRKREEYEQFF,TGCGCCAGCAGAAAGCGGGAGGAGTATGAGCAGTTCTTC,TRBD2,TRBV5-1,TRBJ2-1,NA
CASSLAPTSPDTQYF,TGTGCCAGCAGCTTGGCCCCGACTAGCCCAGATACGCAGTATTTT,TRBD2,TRBV5-6,TRBJ2-3,few
CASSSRTSGFRNTGELFF,TGTGCCAGCAGCTCACGGACTAGCGGGTTCAGAAACACCGGGGAGCTGTTTTTT,TRBD2,TRBV11-2,TRBJ2-2,NA
CASSSSAGGTEAFF,TGTGCCAGCAGCTCCTCGGCAGGGGGCACTGAAGCTTTCTTT,TRBD1,TRBV4-2,TRBJ1-1,NA
CASSATDTQYF,TGTGCCAGCAGCGCCACAGATACGCAGTATTTT,NA,TRBV7-8,TRBJ2-3,NA
CASSQDVLPGNTIYF,TGCGCCAGCAGCCAAGATGTCCTCCCTGGAAACACCATATATTTT,NA,TRBV4-1,TRBJ1-3,NA
CASSQEIILTADSRNTIYF,TGCGCCAGCAGCCAAGAGATAATTCTGACGGCTGACTCGAGGAACACCATATATTTT,NA,TRBV4-3,TRBJ1-3,NA
CASSSTSGVYNEQFF,TGTGCCAGCAGCAGCACTAGCGGAGTCTACAATGAGCAGTTCTTC,TRBD2,TRBV11-1,TRBJ2-1,NA
CATSLEGGAYEQYF,TGTGCCACCAGCCTCGAAGGAGGAGCCTACGAGCAGTACTTC,NA,TRBV15,TRBJ2-7,NA
CATSRDRGTGELFF,TGTGCCACCAGCAGAGATCGGGGAACCGGGGAGCTGTTTTTT,NA,TRBV15,TRBJ2-2,NA
CASKDGPGANVLTF,TGTGCCTCAAAGGATGGGCCTGGGGCCAACGTCCTGACTTTC,NA,TRBV6-6,TRBJ2-6,NA